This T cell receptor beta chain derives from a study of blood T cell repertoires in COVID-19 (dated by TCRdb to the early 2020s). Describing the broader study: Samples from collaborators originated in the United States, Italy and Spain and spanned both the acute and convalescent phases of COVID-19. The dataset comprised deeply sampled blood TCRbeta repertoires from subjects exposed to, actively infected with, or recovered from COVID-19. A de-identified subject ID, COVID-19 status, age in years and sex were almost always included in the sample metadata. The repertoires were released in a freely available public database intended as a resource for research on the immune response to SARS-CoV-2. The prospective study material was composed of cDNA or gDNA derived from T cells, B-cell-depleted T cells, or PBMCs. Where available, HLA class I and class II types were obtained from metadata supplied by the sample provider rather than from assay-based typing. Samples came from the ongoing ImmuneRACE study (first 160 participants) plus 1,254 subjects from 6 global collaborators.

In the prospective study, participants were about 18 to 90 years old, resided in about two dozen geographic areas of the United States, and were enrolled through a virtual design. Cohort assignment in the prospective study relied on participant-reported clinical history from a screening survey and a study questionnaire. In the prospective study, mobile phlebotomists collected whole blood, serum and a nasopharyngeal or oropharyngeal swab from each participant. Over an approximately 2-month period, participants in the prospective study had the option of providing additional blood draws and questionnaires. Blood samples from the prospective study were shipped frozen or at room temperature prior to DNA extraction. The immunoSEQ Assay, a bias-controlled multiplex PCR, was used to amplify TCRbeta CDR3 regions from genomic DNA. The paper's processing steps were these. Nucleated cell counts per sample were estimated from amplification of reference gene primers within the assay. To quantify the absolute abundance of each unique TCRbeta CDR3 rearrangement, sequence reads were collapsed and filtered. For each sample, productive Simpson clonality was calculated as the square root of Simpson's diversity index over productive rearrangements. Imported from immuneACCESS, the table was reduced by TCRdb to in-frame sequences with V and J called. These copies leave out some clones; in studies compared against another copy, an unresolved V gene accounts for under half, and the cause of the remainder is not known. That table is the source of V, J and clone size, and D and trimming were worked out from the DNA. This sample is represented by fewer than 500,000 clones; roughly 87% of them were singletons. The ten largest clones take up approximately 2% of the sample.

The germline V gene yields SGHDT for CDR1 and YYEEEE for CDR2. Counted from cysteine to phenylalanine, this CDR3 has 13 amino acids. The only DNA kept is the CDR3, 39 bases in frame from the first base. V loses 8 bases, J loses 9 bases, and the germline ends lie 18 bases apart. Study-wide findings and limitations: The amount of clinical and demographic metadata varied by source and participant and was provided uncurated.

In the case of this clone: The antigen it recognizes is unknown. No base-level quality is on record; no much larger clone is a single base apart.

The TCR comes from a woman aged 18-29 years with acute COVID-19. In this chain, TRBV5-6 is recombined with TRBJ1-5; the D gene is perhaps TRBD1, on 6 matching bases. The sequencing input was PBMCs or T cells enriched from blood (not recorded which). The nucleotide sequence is TGTGCCAGTTCCACAGGGTCTGGAACGCCCCAGCATTTT. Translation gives CASSTGSGTPQHF. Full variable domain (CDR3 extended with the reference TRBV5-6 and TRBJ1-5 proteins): DAGVTQSPTHLIKTRGQQVTLRCSPKSGHDTVSWYQQALGQGPQFIFQYYEEEERQRGNFPDRFSGHQFPNYSSELNVNALLLGDSALYLCASSTGSGTPQHFGDGTRLSIL.